These T cell receptor beta chains were read from a single sample in a study of a mutant IDH1 vaccine in newly diagnosed glioma. Their recognized antigens are unknown. Repertoires were generated with immunoSEQ multiplex PCR, while TCRdb's copy carries only in-frame clones and drops some. The table records around 57,000 clones, over 75% of them present only once. This specimen consisted of PBMCs, obtained from a glioma patient whose treatment included an IDH1 peptide vaccine. The receptors come from a man aged 35-49 years with glioma. The CDR3 runs from the conserved cysteine through the conserved F or W. The D gene is left open where the match is weak. The size field is filled for only some rows; it gives once, few, many or a size class.

>TRBJ2-7|TRBV9|TRBD2|.
TGTGCCAGCAGCGTAGGTTATAGCGGGAGGGATTTCTCCTACGAGCAGTACTTC
CASSVGYSGRDFSYEQYF
>TRBJ1-2|TRBV5-4|.|.
TGTGCCAGCAGACCGAATCTTGGGGGGCTTTACTATGGCTACACCTTC
CASRPNLGGLYYGYTF
>TRBJ2-3|TRBV28|TRBD2|.
TGTGCCAGCAGTGGGGGCCCGGTGCACCATAGCGGGAGGGGAGGCACAGATACGCAGTATTTT
CASSGGPVHHSGRGGTDTQYF
>TRBJ2-1|TRBV11-2|.|.
TGTGCCAGCAGCTCTGTCAAGGATTTTTACAATGAGCAGTTCTTC
CASSSVKDFYNEQFF
>TRBJ2-1|TRBV28|.|.
TGTGCCAGCAGTTTTGCTAGCCTTGACAATGAGCAGTTCTTC
CASSFASLDNEQFF
>TRBJ2-5|TRBV6-5|TRBD1|.
TGTGCCAGCAGTTACCCGACAGGGGTCGGCGGAGAGACCCAGTACTTC
CASSYPTGVGGETQYF
>TRBJ1-4|TRBV5-4|.|.
TGTGCCAGCAGCTTTGTCCCTAATGAAAAACTGTTTTTT
CASSFVPNEKLFF
>TRBJ2-7|TRBV5-1|.|.
TGCGCCAGCAGCGTCTCTAGTACTTCTAGCGCAGCCTACGAGCAGTACTTC
CASSVSSTSSAAYEQYF
>TRBJ2-2|TRBV30|TRBD1|.
TGTGCCTGGAGTCGACGGACAGGGGGAGCCGGGGAGCTGTTTTTT
CAWSRRTGGAGELFF
>TRBJ2-2|TRBV9|.|.
TGTGCCAGCAGCGTAGTCGGTAGCGCGAACGGGGAGCTGTTTTTT
CASSVVGSANGELFF
>TRBJ2-1|TRBV7-8|.|.
TGTGCCAGCAGCTTATCCGTCGGGACGGGATCCTACAATGAGCAGTTCTTC
CASSLSVGTGSYNEQFF
>TRBJ2-1|TRBV21-1|.|.
TGTGCCAGCACCGGGGGCCGGGAGGGCCCAGGTCGTGGTCAGTTCTTC
CASTGGREGPGRGQFF
>TRBJ1-1|TRBV6-4|.|.
TGTGCCAGCAGTGACTCAAACAGAAACACTGAAGCTTTCTTT
CASSDSNRNTEAFF
>TRBJ1-6|TRBV7-6|TRBD1|.
TGTGCCAGCAGCTTCGACAGGGATGGTTACGGTTCACCCCTCCACTTT
CASSFDRDGYGSPLHF
>TRBJ1-2|TRBV28|.|once
TGTGCCAGCTCGGGGTCTTTCTTAGGCTACACCTTC
CASSGSFLGYTF
>TRBJ2-3|TRBV18|.|once
TGTGCCAGCTCACCACCGAGCGGGCCGACAGATACGCAGTATTTT
CASSPPSGPTDTQYF
>TRBJ1-5|TRBV28|.|.
TGTGCCAGCAGCTCTGACGGTGGGGGCAATCAGCCCCAGCATTTT
CASSSDGGGNQPQHF
>TRBJ2-7|TRBV11-1|TRBD1|.
TGTGCCAGCAGCCACACCGGGACAGGGATAATCGAGCAGTACTTC
CASSHTGTGIIEQYF
>TRBJ2-1|TRBV5-4|.|.
TGTGCCAGCGCTAAGGGGGGGGGCACCTCCTACAATGAGCAGTTCTTC
CASAKGGGTSYNEQFF
>TRBJ1-3|TRBV28|TRBD1|.
TGTGCCAGCAGGGCAATGAAGAGGGGGCTCGAGGGAAACACCATATATTTT
CASRAMKRGLEGNTIYF
>TRBJ2-2|TRBV29-1|TRBD2|once
TGCAGCGCAAAGACTAGCGGGAACACCGGGGAGCTGTTTTTT
CSAKTSGNTGELFF
>TRBJ2-7|TRBV5-6|.|once
TGTGCCAGCAGCTTGACAGGGATCTACGAGCAGTACTTC
CASSLTGIYEQYF
>TRBJ1-4|TRBV6-1|.|.
TGTGCCAGCAGTGATCGGGGAACTAATGAAAAACTGTTTTTT
CASSDRGTNEKLFF
>TRBJ2-5|TRBV2|.|.
TGTGCCAGCAGTGATTTGGGGGAGCAGACCCAGTACTTC
CASSDLGEQTQYF
>TRBJ2-3|TRBV29-1|.|.
TGCAGTTTTCTCACCCAAACCGGCACAGATACGCAGTATTTT
CSFLTQTGTDTQYF
>TRBJ1-6|TRBV30|TRBD1|few
TGTGCCTGGAGTCCGGGACAGGGCTCACCCCTCCACTTT
CAWSPGQGSPLHF
>TRBJ1-2|TRBV5-6|.|.
TGTGCCAGCAGCTTCAAAATGTATGGCTACACCTTC
CASSFKMYGYTF
>TRBJ2-5|TRBV12-5|.|.
TGTGCTAGTGGCACGGGAGAGACCCAGTACTTC
CASGTGETQYF
>TRBJ1-3|TRBV6-6|.|.
TGTGCCAGCAGTTACTCAGGAGGAGGAAACACCATATATTTT
CASSYSGGGNTIYF
>TRBJ2-7|TRBV19|TRBD2|.
TGTGCCAGTAGTCTTACGCCGGGACTAGCGGGGTACGAGCAGTACTTC
CASSLTPGLAGYEQYF
>TRBJ2-3|TRBV15|TRBD1|.
TGTGCCACCAGCAGAGAAACAGGGGCGACAGATACGCAGTATTTT
CATSRETGATDTQYF
>TRBJ1-2|TRBV27|.|.
TGTGCCAGCAGCCGACGACGACAGGAATTCTACACCTTC
CASSRRRQEFYTF
>TRBJ1-1|TRBV15|TRBD1|.
TGTGCCACCAGCCGAAGAGGGACAGTGAACACTGAAGCTTTCTTT
CATSRRGTVNTEAFF
>TRBJ2-7|TRBV21-1|.|.
TGTGCCAGCAGCAAAGCTTACTTCGGGACCCCGAGCTCCTACGAGCAGTACTTC
CASSKAYFGTPSSYEQYF
>TRBJ2-1|TRBV19|.|.
TGTGCCATAGGGGCAGGAGGGCCCTACAATGAGCAGTTCTTC
CAIGAGGPYNEQFF
>TRBJ1-2|TRBV30|TRBD1|.
TGTGCCTGGAGCCAGGGGGCTGGCTACACCTTC
CAWSQGAGYTF
>TRBJ2-5|TRBV6-5|.|once
TGTGCCAGCAGCGGATCGAAAGAGACCCAGTACTTC
CASSGSKETQYF
>TRBJ2-1|TRBV5-1|TRBD1|.
TGCGCCAGCAGCTGGGGACAGGGGGACAATGAGCAGTTCTTC
CASSWGQGDNEQFF
>TRBJ2-1|TRBV9|TRBD2|.
TGTGCCAGCAGCGATGGGGTTGTAGCGGGAGACTACAATGAGCAGTTCTTC
CASSDGVVAGDYNEQFF
>TRBJ2-7|TRBV14|TRBD2|.
TGTGCCAGCAGATACACCGGGACTAGCGGGATAAACGAGCAGTACTTC
CASRYTGTSGINEQYF
>TRBJ2-2|TRBV11-2|.|.
TGTGCCAGCAGCCCCTCCAGGGGGGGAACCGGGGAGCTGTTTTTT
CASSPSRGGTGELFF
>TRBJ2-3|TRBV5-4|TRBD1|.
TGTGCCAGCAGACGGGACAGGGGATTAGTGGGAGATACGCAGTATTTT
CASRRDRGLVGDTQYF
>TRBJ2-5|TRBV5-4|TRBD2|.
TGTGCCAGCAGCGGGCCAGGACTAGCGGCAACCAAGCAAGAGACCCAGTACTTC
CASSGPGLAATKQETQYF
>TRBJ1-6|TRBV11-2|TRBD1|.
TGTGCCAGCAGCTCCTTGGAAGGGGGCCCTAATTCACCCCTCCACTTT
CASSSLEGGPNSPLHF
>TRBJ2-2|TRBV6-4|.|.
TGTGCCAGCGGGGCGGGCGCGAACACCGGGGAGCTGTTTTTT
CASGAGANTGELFF
>TRBJ2-1|TRBV19|TRBD2|.
TGTGCCAGTAGTACTAGCCTTTACGGGACTAGCGGGGGCTACAATGAGCAGTTCTTC
CASSTSLYGTSGGYNEQFF
>TRBJ2-6|TRBV19|.|.
TGTGCCAGTAGTTTCTTTTTTGGGGGCAAGGTAACCAGTGGGTCTGGGGCCAACGTCCTGACTTTC
CASSFFFGGKVTSGSGANVLTF
>TRBJ1-1|TRBV9|.|.
TGTGCCAGCAGCGTAAGGCTGGACAACACTGAAGCTTTCTTT
CASSVRLDNTEAFF
>TRBJ2-7|TRBV18|.|once
TGTGCCAGCTCACCACCAGGGGTTTCCGAGCAGTACTTC
CASSPPGVSEQYF
>TRBJ2-5|TRBV4-3|TRBD2|.
TGCGCCAGCAGCCAAGATGGCCGGGACTATGAGACCCAGTACTTC
CASSQDGRDYETQYF
>TRBJ2-3|TRBV19|.|.
TGTGCCACGGAGGGATATTACACAGATACGCAGTATTTT
CATEGYYTDTQYF
>TRBJ2-2|TRBV28|.|.
TGTGCCAGCAGTTTTAATAGCGACACCGGGGAGCTGTTTTTT
CASSFNSDTGELFF
>TRBJ2-2|TRBV6-6|TRBD2|.
TGTGCCAGCAGGCAGACTAGCGGAAACACCGGGGAGCTGTTTTTT
CASRQTSGNTGELFF
>TRBJ2-5|TRBV13|.|.
TGTGCCAGCAGCTTAGGGCAGGGAGGAGAGACCCAGTACTTC
CASSLGQGGETQYF
>TRBJ1-2|TRBV28|.|.
TGTGCCAGCAGTTTAGACAGGAGGAACTATGGCTACACCTTC
CASSLDRRNYGYTF
>TRBJ2-1|TRBV11-2|TRBD1|.
TGTGCCAGCAGCCGATTCGACAGGGTTGGCAATGAGCAGTTCTTC
CASSRFDRVGNEQFF
>TRBJ1-2|TRBV6-5|.|.
TGTGCCAGCTCCGGAGGTGGGGGCAGGGGCTACACCTTC
CASSGGGGRGYTF
>TRBJ2-1|TRBV27|.|once
TGTGCCACCTTAAAGCGGAGCTCCTACAATGAGCAGTTCTTC
CATLKRSSYNEQFF